This is a list of T cell receptor beta chains from one sample in a study of blood T cell repertoires in COVID-19. The assay was immunoSEQ multiplex PCR, and TCRdb's table has in-frame clones only and misses some. The sample includes 100,000 to 110,000 clones, more than 75% of them seen just once. Sequencing used peripheral blood. The receptors shown here come from a human donor in a cohort sampled during active COVID-19. Both conserved end residues are part of each CDR3.

TRBV5-5,TRBJ1-3,CASSPGDRKRNTIYF
TRBV2,TRBJ1-2,CASRLQGVDGYTF
TRBV5-6,TRBJ2-7,CASSSTTNAAPYEQYF
TRBV18,TRBJ2-6,CASSPTMQGTGANVLTF
TRBV5-1,TRBJ2-7,CASSDTGTYEQYF
TRBV7-2,TRBJ2-1,CASRPPGQGYNEQFF
TRBV6-6,TRBJ1-5,CASSYSESNQPQHF
TRBV5-1,TRBJ1-1,CASSLTQGALNTEAFF
TRBV27,TRBJ1-5,CASRMVQGWNQPQHF
TRBV7-9,TRBJ2-7,CASTRGLAAYEQYF
TRBV19,TRBJ1-6,CASRSGQSNSPLHF
TRBV5-6,TRBJ2-7,CASSLVDRPPYEQYF
TRBV18,TRBJ2-2,CASSPQATGELFF
TRBV9,TRBJ2-7,CASSVGLAGGSSYEQYF
TRBV30,TRBJ1-5,CAWSGQGGQPQHF
TRBV7-2,TRBJ2-3,CASSLVIKPQGADTQYF
TRBV2,TRBJ2-1,CASSLTWDEQFF
TRBV25-1,TRBJ1-2,CASSEAGQDHGYTF
TRBV6-4,TRBJ1-1,CASSKNIGQGIEAFF
TRBV21-1,TRBJ1-2,CASTEPVGYTF
TRBV5-4,TRBJ2-1,CASSFRTSGYNEQFF
TRBV18,TRBJ2-3,CASSAGLAGTDTQYF
TRBV7-6,TRBJ1-3,CASSSPSGQGNTIYF
TRBV28,TRBJ1-6,CASSLEAGGTGALHF
TRBV10-3,TRBJ2-1,CAITSNRGDEQFF
TRBV5-4,TRBJ1-1,CASSRTGTNTEAFF
TRBV18,TRBJ1-2,CATAAEGSTNYGYTF
TRBV5-1,TRBJ1-1,CASSLLLGGGGTEAFF
TRBV5-6,TRBJ1-1,CASSFFGMGRDTEAFF
TRBV19,TRBJ2-5,CASKEGAQETQYF
TRBV28,TRBJ2-1,CASSLTSGNEQFF
TRBV19,TRBJ1-5,CASSIAGAQPQHF
TRBV6-6,TRBJ1-1,CASQLTAVNTEAFF
TRBV6-5,TRBJ2-7,CASRDKNEQYF
TRBV4-3,TRBJ2-1,CASSQEIGRQGENEQFF
TRBV4-3,TRBJ2-7,CASSPGGSSYEQYF
TRBV5-1,TRBJ1-4,CASSLGTGYEKLFF
TRBV10-1,TRBJ1-4,CASSESTGGREKLFF
TRBV18,TRBJ2-1,CASSPDLRGEQFF
TRBV20-1,TRBJ1-1,CSGTGNTEAFF
TRBV18,TRBJ2-7,CASSLRNDNYEQYF
TRBV29-1,TRBJ1-2,CSVSGTGKDGYTF
TRBV12-3/TRBV12-4,TRBJ1-2,CASSYRVWYGYTF
TRBV24-1,TRBJ2-2,CATSATGTGKAGELFF